The T cell receptor (beta chain) described here comes from a study of T cells in Graves' hyperthyroidism and ophthalmopathy. General study findings and limits: A 13 V-J signature model discriminated ophthalmopathy versus stable hyperthyroidism. Blood also showed most of the thyroid clonotypes that were expanded above 0.001.

Details on this clonotype: Its antigen is not identified.

RNA transcripts provided the source from which TCR beta CDR3 regions were amplified. In the first-round RT-PCR of the TCR CDR3, the HTBI primer set was used. From the multiplex PCR reads, TCRdb called clonotypes with MiXCR, one entry per CDR3 protein. The data contain hundreds of thousands of distinct CDR3 sequences, about 20% of them singletons. Exclusion followed for patients with uncontrolled infection, other autoimmune disease, pregnancy or lactation. Diagnostic assessment was based on clinical symptoms, serum thyroxine and TRAb, thyroid ultrasound and orbital computed tomography. This CDR3 spans 16 amino acids. CDR1 and CDR2 from the germline V gene are SGDLS and YYNGEE. The trim removed 1 base at V and 4 bases at J, leaving 9 bases unmatched.

What was sequenced was blood. This sequence originates from a man aged 25-45 years with Graves' ophthalmopathy. The rearrangement uses TRBV9 and TRBJ2-3; TRBD1 matches at 7 bases. CDR3 coding DNA: TGTGCCAGCAGCGTATTGACAGGGACATTCTCAGATACGCAGTATTTT. It translates to CASSVLTGTFSDTQYF.